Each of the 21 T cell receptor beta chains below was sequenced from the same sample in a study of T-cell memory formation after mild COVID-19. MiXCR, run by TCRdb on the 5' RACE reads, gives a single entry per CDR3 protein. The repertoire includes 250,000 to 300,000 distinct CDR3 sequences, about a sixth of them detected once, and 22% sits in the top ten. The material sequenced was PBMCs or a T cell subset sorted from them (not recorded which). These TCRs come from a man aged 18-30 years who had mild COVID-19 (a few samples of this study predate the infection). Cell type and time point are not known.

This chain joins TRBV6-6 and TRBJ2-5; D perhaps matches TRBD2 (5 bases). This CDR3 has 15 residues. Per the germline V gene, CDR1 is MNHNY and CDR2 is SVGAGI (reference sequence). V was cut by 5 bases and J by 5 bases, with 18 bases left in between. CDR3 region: CASSQEDPLVETQYF. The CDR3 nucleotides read TGTGCCAGCAGTCAGGAGGACCCCTTGGTGGAGACCCAGTACTTC.

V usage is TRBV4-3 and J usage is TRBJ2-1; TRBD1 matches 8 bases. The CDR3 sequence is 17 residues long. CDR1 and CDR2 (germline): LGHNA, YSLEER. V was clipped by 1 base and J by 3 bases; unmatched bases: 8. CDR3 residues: CASSQGTTGALYNEQFF. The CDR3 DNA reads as TGCGCCAGCAGCCAAGGTACGACAGGGGCTCTCTACAATGAGCAGTTCTTC.

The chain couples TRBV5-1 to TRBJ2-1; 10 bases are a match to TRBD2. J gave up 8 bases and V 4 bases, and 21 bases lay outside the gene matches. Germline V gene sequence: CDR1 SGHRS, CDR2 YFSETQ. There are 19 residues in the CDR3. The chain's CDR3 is CASSPRSSVTSGARYEQFF. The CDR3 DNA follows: TGCGCCAGCAGCCCCAGATCTTCCGTCACTAGCGGGGCGCGTTATGAGCAGTTCTTC.

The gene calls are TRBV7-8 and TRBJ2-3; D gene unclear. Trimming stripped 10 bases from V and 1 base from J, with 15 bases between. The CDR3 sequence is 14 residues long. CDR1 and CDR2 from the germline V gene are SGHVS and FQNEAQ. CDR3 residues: CATSGKTGTDTQYF. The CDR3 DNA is TGTGCCACCTCAGGAAAGACTGGCACAGATACGCAGTATTTT.

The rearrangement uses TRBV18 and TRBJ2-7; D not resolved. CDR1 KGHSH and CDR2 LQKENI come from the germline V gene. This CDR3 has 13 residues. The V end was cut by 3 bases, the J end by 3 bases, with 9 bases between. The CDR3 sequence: CASSPQNSYEQYV. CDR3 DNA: TGTGCCAGCTCACCTCAAAACAGCTACGAGCAGTACGTC.

CDR3 protein: CASSRTGEWAGELFF. CDR3 sequence (DNA): TGCGCCAGCAGCAGAACAGGGGAATGGGCCGGGGAGCTGTTTTTT. The genes are TRBV5-1 and TRBJ2-2, with TRBD1 identical over 7 bases. The V gene end was trimmed by 4 bases and the J gene end by 6 bases; junction bases not matched to a gene: 9. The CDR3 length is 15 residues. The germline gives CDR1 SGHRS, CDR2 YFSETQ.

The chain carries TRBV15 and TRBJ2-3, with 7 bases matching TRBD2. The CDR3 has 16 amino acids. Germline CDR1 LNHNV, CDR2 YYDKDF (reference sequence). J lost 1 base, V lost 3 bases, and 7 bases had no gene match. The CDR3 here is CATSSRIRGGTDTQYF. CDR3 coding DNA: TGTGCCACCAGCAGTAGGATCCGGGGGGGCACAGATACGCAGTATTTT.

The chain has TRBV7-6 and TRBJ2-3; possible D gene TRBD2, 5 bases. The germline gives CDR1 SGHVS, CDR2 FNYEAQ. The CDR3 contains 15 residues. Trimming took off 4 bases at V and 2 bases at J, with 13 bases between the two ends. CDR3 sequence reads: CASSSRTGITDTQYF. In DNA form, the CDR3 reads TGTGCCAGCAGCTCCCGGACTGGGATCACAGATACGCAGTATTTT. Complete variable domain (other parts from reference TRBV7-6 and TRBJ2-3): GAGVSQSPRYKVTKRGQDVALRCDPISGHVSLYWYRQALGQGPEFLTYFNYEAQQDKSGLPNDRFSAERPEGSISTLTIQRTEQRDSAMYRCASSSRTGITDTQYFGPGTRLTVL.

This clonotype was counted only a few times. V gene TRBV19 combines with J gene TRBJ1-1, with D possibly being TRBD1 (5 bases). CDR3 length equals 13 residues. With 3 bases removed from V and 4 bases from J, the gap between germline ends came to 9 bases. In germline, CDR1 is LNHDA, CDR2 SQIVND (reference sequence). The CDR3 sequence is CASSMVGGTEAFF. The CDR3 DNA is TGTGCCAGTAGTATGGTCGGGGGCACTGAAGCTTTCTTT. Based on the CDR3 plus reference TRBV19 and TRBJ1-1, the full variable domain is DGGITQSPKYLFRKEGQNVTLSCEQNLNHDAMYWYRQDPGQGLRLIYYSQIVNDFQKGDIAEGYSVSREKKESFPLTVTSAQKNPTAFYLCASSMVGGTEAFFGQGTRLTVV.

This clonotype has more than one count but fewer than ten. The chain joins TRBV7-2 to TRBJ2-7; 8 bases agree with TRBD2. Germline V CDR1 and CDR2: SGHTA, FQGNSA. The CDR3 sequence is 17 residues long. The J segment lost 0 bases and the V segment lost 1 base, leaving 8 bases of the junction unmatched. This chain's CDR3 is CASSLDLGAGGSYEQYF. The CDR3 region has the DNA TGTGCCAGCAGCTTAGACCTCGGGGCGGGGGGCTCCTACGAGCAGTACTTC.

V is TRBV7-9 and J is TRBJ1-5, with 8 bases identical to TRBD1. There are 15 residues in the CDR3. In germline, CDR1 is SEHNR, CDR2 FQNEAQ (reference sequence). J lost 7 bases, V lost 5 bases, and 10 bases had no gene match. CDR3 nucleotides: TGTGCCAGCAGCCCAGCAGGACAGGGCCGCCAGCCCCAGCATTTT. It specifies CASSPAGQGRQPQHF.

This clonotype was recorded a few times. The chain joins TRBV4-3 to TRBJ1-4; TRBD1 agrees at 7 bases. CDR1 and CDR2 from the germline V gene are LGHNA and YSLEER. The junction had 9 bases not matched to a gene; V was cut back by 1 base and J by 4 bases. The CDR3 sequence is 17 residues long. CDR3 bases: TGCGCCAGCAGCCAAGGACAGGGAGGGTACGGTAATGAAAAACTGTTTTTT. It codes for CASSQGQGGYGNEKLFF.

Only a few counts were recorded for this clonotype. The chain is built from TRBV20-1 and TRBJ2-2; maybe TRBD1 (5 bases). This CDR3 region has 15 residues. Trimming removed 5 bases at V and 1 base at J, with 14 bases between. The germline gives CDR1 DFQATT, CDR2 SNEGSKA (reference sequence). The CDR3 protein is CSASPGFENTGELFF. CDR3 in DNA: TGCAGTGCTTCGCCAGGGTTTGAGAACACCGGGGAGCTGTTTTTT.

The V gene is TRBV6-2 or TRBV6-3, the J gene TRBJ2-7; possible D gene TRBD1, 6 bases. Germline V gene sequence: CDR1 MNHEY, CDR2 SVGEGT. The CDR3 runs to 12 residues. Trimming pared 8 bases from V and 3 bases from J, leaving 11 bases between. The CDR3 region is CASRQGRYEQYF. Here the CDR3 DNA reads TGTGCCAGCCGTCAGGGGCGCTACGAGCAGTACTTC.

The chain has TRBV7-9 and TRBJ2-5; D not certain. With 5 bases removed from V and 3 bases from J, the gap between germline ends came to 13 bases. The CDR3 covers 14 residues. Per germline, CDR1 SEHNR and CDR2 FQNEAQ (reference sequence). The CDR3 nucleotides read TGTGCCAGCAGCGTTCGCGATCCGAAAGAGACCCAGTACTTC. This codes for CASSVRDPKETQYF.

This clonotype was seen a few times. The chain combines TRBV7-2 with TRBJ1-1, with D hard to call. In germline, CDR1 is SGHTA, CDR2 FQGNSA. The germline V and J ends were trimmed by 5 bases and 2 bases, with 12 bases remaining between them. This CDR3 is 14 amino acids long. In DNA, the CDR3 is TGTGCCAGCAGCCTCCCGCCGGGAAACACTGAAGCTTTCTTT. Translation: CASSLPPGNTEAFF.

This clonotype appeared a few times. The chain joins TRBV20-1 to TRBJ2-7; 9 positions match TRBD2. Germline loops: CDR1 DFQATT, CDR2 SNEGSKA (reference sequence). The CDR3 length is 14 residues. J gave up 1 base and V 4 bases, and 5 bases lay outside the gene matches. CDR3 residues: CSATISGGSYEQYV. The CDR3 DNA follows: TGCAGTGCTACGATTAGCGGGGGTTCCTACGAGCAGTACGTC.

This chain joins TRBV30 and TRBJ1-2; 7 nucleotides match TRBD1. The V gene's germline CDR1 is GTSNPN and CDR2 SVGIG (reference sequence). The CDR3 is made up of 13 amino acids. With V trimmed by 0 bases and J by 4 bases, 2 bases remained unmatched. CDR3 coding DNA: TGTGCCTGGAGTGTTAACAGGGGCTATGGCTACACCTTC. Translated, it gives CAWSVNRGYGYTF.

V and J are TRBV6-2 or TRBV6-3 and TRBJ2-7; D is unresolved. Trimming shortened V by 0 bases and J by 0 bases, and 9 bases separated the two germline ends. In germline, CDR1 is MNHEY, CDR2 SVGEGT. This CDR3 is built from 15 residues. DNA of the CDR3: TGTGCCAGCAGTTACTCCGCGGCAAGCTCCTACGAGCAGTACGTC. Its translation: CASSYSAASSYEQYV.

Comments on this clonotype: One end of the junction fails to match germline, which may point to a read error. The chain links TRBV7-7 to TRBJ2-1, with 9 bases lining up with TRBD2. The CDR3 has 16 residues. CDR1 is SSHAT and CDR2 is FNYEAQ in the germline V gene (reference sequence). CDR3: CASSPLAGRGGNEQFF. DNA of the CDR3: TGTGCTAGCAGCCCGCTAGCGGGGCGGGGTGGCAATGAGCAGTTCTTC. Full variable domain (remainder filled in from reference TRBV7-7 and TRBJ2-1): GAGVSQSPRYKVTKRGQDVTLRCDPISSHATLYWYQQALGQGPEFLTYFNYEAQPDKSGLPSDRFSAERPEGSISTLTIQRTEQRDSAMYRCASSPLAGRGGNEQFFGPGTRLTVL.

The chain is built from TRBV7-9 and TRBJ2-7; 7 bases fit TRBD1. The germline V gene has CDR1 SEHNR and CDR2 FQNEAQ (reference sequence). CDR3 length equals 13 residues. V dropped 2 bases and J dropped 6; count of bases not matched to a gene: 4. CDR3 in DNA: TGTGCCAGCAGCTTACAGGGGGAAGGCGAGCAGTACGTC. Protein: CASSLQGEGEQYV.